The 14 T cell receptor beta chains reported below all come from one sample, sequenced in a study of follicular helper T cells after annual influenza vaccination. Documented time point: 2015-2016 season, pre-vaccination. Using immunoSEQ multiplex PCR, the repertoire was profiled, and TCRdb retains in-frame clones only, with some absent. Of roughly 15,000 clones in the sample, nearly 80% were seen once. Here the sequenced sample was CXCR5- memory CD4+ T cells sorted from blood, taken on the day of influenza vaccination. These receptors originate from an adult who received the influenza vaccine.

This chain uses TRBV11-2 with TRBJ2-5, with TRBD2 matching 15 bases. V shed 5 bases and J 4 bases; nucleotides not matched to a gene: 5. This CDR3 is 16 amino acids long. CDR1 is SGHAT and CDR2 is FQNNGV in the germline V gene. The chain's CDR3 is CASSKGLAGGLETQYF. The CDR3 nucleotides read TGTGCCAGCAGCAAAGGACTAGCGGGGGGGCTAGAGACCCAGTACTTC.

This chain uses TRBV7-2 with TRBJ1-6; D may be TRBD1 (5 bases). Trimming took 1 base from V and 7 from J, leaving 14 bases between them. The CDR3 is 16 amino acids. Germline V lookup: CDR1 SGHTA, CDR2 FQGNSA. The CDR3 protein is CASSLVGERTNSPLHF. The CDR3 bases are TGTGCCAGCAGCTTAGTGGGGGAGCGGACCAATTCACCCCTCCACTTT.

V is TRBV28 and J is TRBJ2-2, with 7 bases lining up with TRBD1. From germline, CDR1 is MDHEN and CDR2 SYDVKM. The CDR3 covers 14 residues. Trimming at V came to 5 bases and at J to 6 bases, leaving 6 bases not matched to a gene. CDR3 residues: CASSPTGHAGELFF. CDR3 bases: TGTGCCAGCAGTCCGACAGGGCATGCCGGGGAGCTGTTTTTT.

CDR3 in DNA: TGTGCCAGCAGCTTGGCTCGGTCCTATGGCTACACCTTC. Encoded protein: CASSLARSYGYTF. The rearrangement joins TRBV5-6 to TRBJ1-2; D is ambiguous. CDR1 SGHDT and CDR2 YYEEEE come from the germline V gene. V was clipped by 0 bases and J by 4 bases, with 7 bases between them. This CDR3 contains 13 residues.

This chain uses TRBV6-4 with TRBJ2-1, with 11 bases identical to TRBD2. The germline gives CDR1 MRHNA, CDR2 SNTAGT. Trimming removed 1 base from V and 6 bases from J; junction bases left unmatched: 2. The CDR3 has 15 amino acids. The CDR3 nucleotides read TGTGCCAGCAGTGACTTAGCGGGGGGGCCCAATGAGCAGTTCTTC. Translated, it gives CASSDLAGGPNEQFF.

The chain recombines TRBV7-2 with TRBJ1-4; D not certain. Germline V gene sequence: CDR1 SGHTA, CDR2 FQGNSA. CDR3 length: 15 residues. V shed 5 bases and J shed 0 bases, with 10 bases lying between them. CDR3 DNA sequence: TGTGCCAGCAGCCTCGGACGCGCAACTAATGAAAAACTGTTTTTT. This encodes CASSLGRATNEKLFF. Filled out from reference TRBV7-2 and TRBJ1-4, the complete variable domain reads GAGVSQSPSNKVTEKGKDVELRCDPISGHTALYWYRQSLGQGLEFLIYFQGNSAPDKSGLPSDRFSAERTGGSVSTLTIQRTQQEDSAVYLCASSLGRATNEKLFFGSGTQLSVL.

The chain carries TRBV6-6 and TRBJ2-7; D gene uncertain. Trimming pared 2 bases from V and 6 bases from J, leaving 5 bases between. Germline V gives CDR1 MNHNY, CDR2 SVGAGI (reference sequence). The CDR3 contains 11 residues. CDR3 DNA sequence: TGTGCCAGCAGTTACAGTTCCGAGCAGTACTTC. Translated: CASSYSSEQYF.

The rearrangement uses TRBV5-6 and TRBJ1-6; 9 bases line up with TRBD1. This CDR3 has 15 residues. The J segment lost 5 bases and the V segment lost 0 bases, leaving 0 bases of the junction unmatched. Germline lookup yields CDR1 SGHDT and CDR2 YYEEEE. In nucleotides, the CDR3 is TGTGCCAGCAGCTTGGGGGACAGGGATAATTCACCCCTCCACTTT. It translates to CASSLGDRDNSPLHF.

The chain couples TRBV18 to TRBJ2-3; D is undetermined. The CDR3 is 16 residues long. Germline CDR1 is KGHSH and CDR2 is LQKENI. The V gene lost 2 bases and the J gene lost 0 bases, with 12 bases spanning the gap. The CDR3 loop is CASSPSWIASTDTQYF. The DNA for the CDR3 is TGTGCCAGCTCACCATCCTGGATTGCTAGCACAGATACGCAGTATTTT.

The rearrangement links TRBV5-6 to TRBJ2-2; possible D gene TRBD1, 5 bases. Germline values: CDR1 SGHDT, CDR2 YYEEEE. The CDR3 contains 12 residues. Trimming took off 4 bases at V and 7 bases at J, with 8 bases between the two ends. Here the CDR3 reads CASSAGFGELFF. The CDR3 region has the DNA TGTGCCAGCAGCGCAGGGTTCGGGGAGCTGTTTTTT. Filled out from reference TRBV5-6 and TRBJ2-2, the complete variable domain reads DAGVTQSPTHLIKTRGQQVTLRCSPKSGHDTVSWYQQALGQGPQFIFQYYEEEERQRGNFPDRFSGHQFPNYSSELNVNALLLGDSALYLCASSAGFGELFFGEGSRLTVL.

In this sample, this clone turned up once. The rearrangement links TRBV6-5 to TRBJ2-1, with D possibly TRBD1 on 6 matching bases. This CDR3 spans 15 amino acids. Germline assignment: CDR1 MNHEY and CDR2 SVGAGI. The V gene lost 6 bases and the J gene lost 3 bases, with 15 bases spanning the gap. The CDR3 DNA sequence: TGTGCCAGCAGATCGACAGGAAGGAACTACAATGAGCAGTTCTTC. The encoded protein is CASRSTGRNYNEQFF.

The chain employs TRBV28 and TRBJ1-6, with D possibly TRBD1 on 5 matching bases. This CDR3 has 16 amino acids. The V end lost 2 bases, the J end lost 0 bases, and 8 bases lay between the germline ends. Germline lookup yields CDR1 MDHEN and CDR2 SYDVKM. The CDR3 sequence: CASSLVRDSYNSPLHF. CDR3 sequence (DNA): TGTGCCAGCAGTTTAGTCAGGGACTCCTATAATTCACCCCTCCACTTT.

V is TRBV18 and J is TRBJ2-1; 9 nucleotides line up with TRBD1. Germline CDR1 is KGHSH and CDR2 is LQKENI. This CDR3 comprises 15 residues. The ends lost 0 bases at V and 6 bases at J; junction bases unmatched: 3. The CDR3 spells CASSPPGQGFNEQFF. Written as DNA, the CDR3 is TGTGCCAGCTCACCACCGGGACAGGGTTTCAATGAGCAGTTCTTC.

J is TRBJ2-1 and V is TRBV6-1; TRBD2 agrees at 13 bases. The CDR3 runs to 15 residues. CDR1 is MNHNS and CDR2 is SASEGT in the germline V gene. V shed 7 bases and J 5 bases; nucleotides not matched to a gene: 5. The CDR3 nucleotides are TGTGCCAGCACCGAACTAGCGGGGGGGAACAATGAGCAGTTCTTC. It encodes CASTELAGGNNEQFF.